Described below is a single T cell receptor beta chain sequence and its context. The CDR3 spans 13 residues. Germline V gene lookup returns CDR1 LNHDA and CDR2 SQIVND (reference sequence). V dropped 7 bases and J dropped 8 bases, with 17 bases sitting between them. These data are taken from a study of T cells in Graves' hyperthyroidism and ophthalmopathy. The study excluded patients with uncontrolled infection, other autoimmune disease, pregnancy or lactation. Fresh peripheral blood, 9.5 to 10 ml of it, supplied the PBMCs. Amplified TCR beta CDR3 regions came from RNA transcripts. Initially, a first-round RT-PCR of the TCR CDR3 employed the HTBI primer set. TCRdb reanalysed the multiplex PCR reads using MiXCR and keeps one entry per CDR3 protein. Here the sample spans hundreds of thousands of distinct CDR3 sequences, over 15% being singletons.

The specimen sequenced was blood. This TCR derives from a woman in her fifties or sixties with Graves' hyperthyroidism that later progressed to Graves' ophthalmopathy. This chain uses TRBV19 with TRBJ1-2, with a possible D match to TRBD1 (6 bases). CDR3 amino acids: CASTLDRLGGYTF. The CDR3 region has the DNA TGTGCCAGTACCCTCGACAGGCTCGGGGGCTACACCTTC.